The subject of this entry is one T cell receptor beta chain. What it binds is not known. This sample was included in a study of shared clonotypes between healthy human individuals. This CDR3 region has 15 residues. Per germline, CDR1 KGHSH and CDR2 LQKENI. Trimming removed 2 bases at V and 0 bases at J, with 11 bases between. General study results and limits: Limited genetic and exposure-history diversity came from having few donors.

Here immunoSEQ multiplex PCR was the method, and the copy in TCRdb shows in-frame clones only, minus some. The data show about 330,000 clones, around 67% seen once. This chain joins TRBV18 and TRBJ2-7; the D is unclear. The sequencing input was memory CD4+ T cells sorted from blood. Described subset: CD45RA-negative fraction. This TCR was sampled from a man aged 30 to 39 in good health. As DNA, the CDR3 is TGTGCCAGCTCACCAAGTCTCTTGAGCTCCTACGAGCAGTACTTC. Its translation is CASSPSLLSSYEQYF.